A single sample is the source of the 26 T cell receptor beta chains below, sequenced in a study of blood T cell repertoires in COVID-19. TCRdb's copy holds only in-frame clones and misses some; the assay was immunoSEQ multiplex PCR. Of about 140,000 clones listed, about 83% are singletons. Sample: PBMCs or T cells enriched from blood (not recorded which). The source of these receptors is a woman between 50 and 59 years old with acute COVID-19.

J is TRBJ1-5 and V is TRBV11-2; 7 bases match TRBD1. CDR3 length: 13 amino acids. V gave up 8 bases and J gave up 8 bases; unmatched junction bases: 9. The V gene's germline CDR1 is SGHAT and CDR2 FQNNGV. CDR3 nucleotides: TGTGCCAGCGGAGTGACAGGGTCAGAGCCCCAGCATTTT. Amino acid sequence: CASGVTGSEPQHF.

The genes are TRBV3-1 (or the pseudogene TRBV3-2) and TRBJ1-2, with no clear D. The V gene lost 0 bases and the J gene lost 9 bases, with 8 bases spanning the gap. The CDR3 runs to 12 residues. CDR1 and CDR2 (germline): LGHDT, YNNKEL (reference sequence). For the CDR3, the DNA is TGTGCCAGCAGCCAAGAGGGCAGGAGCTACACCTTC. As protein: CASSQEGRSYTF.

The chain is built from TRBV30 and TRBJ2-4, with 7 nucleotides matching TRBD2. The germline gives CDR1 GTSNPN, CDR2 SVGIG (reference sequence). The CDR3 contains 15 residues. Trimming at V came to 2 bases and at J to 2 bases, leaving 6 bases not matched to a gene. The CDR3 DNA reads TGTGCCTGGAGTAAGGGCGGGAGCACCAAAAACATTCAGTACTTC. The encoded protein is CAWSKGGSTKNIQYF.

The V and J genes are TRBV5-1 and TRBJ1-4; TRBD1 agrees at 7 bases. In germline, CDR1 is SGHRS, CDR2 YFSETQ. V shed 3 bases and J 1 base; nucleotides not matched to a gene: 3. The CDR3 runs 15 residues. Written as DNA, the CDR3 is TGCGCCAGCAGCTCAGCAGGGGGAACTAATGAAAAACTGTTTTTT. It encodes CASSSAGGTNEKLFF. Full variable domain (missing parts from reference TRBV5-1 and TRBJ1-4): KAGVTQTPRYLIKTRGQQVTLSCSPISGHRSVSWYQQTPGQGLQFLFEYFSETQRNKGNFPGRFSGRQFSNSRSEMNVSTLELGDSALYLCASSSAGGTNEKLFFGSGTQLSVL.

The rearrangement joins TRBV3-1 (or the pseudogene TRBV3-2) to TRBJ1-6; possibly TRBD1 for D (5 bases). Germline CDR1 and CDR2: LGHDT and YNNKEL (reference sequence). This CDR3 is built from 13 residues. V was pared by 0 bases and J by 10 bases, with 7 bases between. CDR3 sequence (DNA): TGTGCCAGCAGCCAAGATCGGGGGTCACCCCTCCACTTT. As protein: CASSQDRGSPLHF.

The count of this clone is one. V is TRBV7-8 and J is TRBJ2-2; 10 bases are shared with TRBD2. The CDR3 sequence is 15 residues long. After removal of 5 bases from V and 2 bases from J, the junction contained 2 bases not matched to a gene. Germline V lookup: CDR1 SGHVS, CDR2 FQNEAQ. CDR3 region: CASSSGRGNTGELFF. The CDR3 DNA follows: TGTGCCAGCAGCAGCGGGAGGGGAAACACCGGGGAGCTGTTTTTT.

The chain recombines TRBV18 with TRBJ2-5, with TRBD2 as a possible D gene (7 bases). V lost 1 base and J lost 3, with 18 bases in between. CDR3 length equals 17 residues. The germline gives CDR1 KGHSH, CDR2 LQKENI. The DNA for the CDR3 is TGTGCCAGCTCACCACGGGGGGGGCGAAGCAATAAAGAGACCCAGTACTTC. Amino acid sequence: CASSPRGGRSNKETQYF.

Concerning this clone itself: The DNA is left out, because the CDR3 cannot be placed on it with certainty; the CDR3 is given as TCRdb lists it. The chain joins TRBV28 to TRBJ2-3; the D call TRBD2 from the table was never checked on the DNA. With termini counted, the CDR3 has 14 amino acids. Germline loops: CDR1 MDHEN, CDR2 SYDVKM. CDR3 sequence reads: CASSSSDSPDTQYF.

The rearrangement uses TRBV10-3 and TRBJ2-1; D possibly corresponds to TRBD1 (7 bases). V was cut by 7 bases and J by 0 bases, with 19 bases left in between. Germline lookup yields CDR1 ENHRY and CDR2 SYGVKD. The CDR3 contains 17 residues. This CDR3 reads CAINGGGGASSYNEQFF. CDR3 nucleotides: TGTGCCATCAACGGAGGGGGCGGGGCTAGCTCCTACAATGAGCAGTTCTTC.

The V and J genes are TRBV30 and TRBJ1-2, with no clear D. Germline-derived CDR1 and CDR2 are GTSNPN and SVGIG (reference sequence). CDR3 length equals 14 residues. V lost 3 bases to trimming and J lost 0 bases, with 11 bases between them. The CDR3 bases are TGTGCCTGGAGACATCTCGGGGCTAACTATGGCTACACCTTC. Protein product: CAWRHLGANYGYTF.

The CDR3 sequence: CASSRLAGQETQYF. In DNA, the CDR3 is TGCGCCAGCAGCCGACTAGCGGGACAAGAGACCCAGTACTTC. The chain is built from TRBV5-1 and TRBJ2-5, with 11 bases identical to TRBD2. V shed 4 bases, J shed 2 bases, and the junction held 1 base outside the gene matches. The length of the CDR3 is 14 residues. CDR1 and CDR2 from the germline V gene are SGHRS and YFSETQ.

This sequence joins TRBV6-5 and TRBJ2-7; TRBD1 aligns across 7 bases. V lost 4 bases and J lost 3; bases outside the gene matches: 3. Germline lookup yields CDR1 MNHEY and CDR2 SVGAGI. The CDR3 has 13 residues. The CDR3, as DNA: TGTGCCAGCAGTTGGACAGGTCTCTACGAGCAGTACTTC. Its translation is CASSWTGLYEQYF.

This chain links TRBV30 with TRBJ2-2, with 7 bases fitting TRBD1. V shed 1 base, J shed 5 bases, and the junction held 13 bases outside the gene matches. In germline, CDR1 is GTSNPN, CDR2 SVGIG (reference sequence). The CDR3 loop spans 17 amino acids. This chain's CDR3 is CAWSARQQGIGTGELFF. In DNA form, the CDR3 reads TGTGCCTGGAGTGCGCGCCAACAGGGGATAGGGACCGGGGAGCTGTTTTTT.

The rearrangement uses TRBV27 and TRBJ2-3; TRBD1 matches at 7 bases. The CDR3 is 15 amino acids. CDR1 and CDR2 from the germline V gene are MNHEY and SMNVEV (reference sequence). V shed 5 bases and J 2 bases; nucleotides not matched to a gene: 7. The DNA for the CDR3 is TGTGCCAGCAGTCGTCCCGGGACAGCCACAGATACGCAGTATTTT. Translation gives CASSRPGTATDTQYF.

The chain combines TRBV19 with TRBJ1-2; D is perhaps TRBD1 (5 bases). This CDR3 spans 13 amino acids. V lost 6 bases and J 7 bases, leaving 15 bases between the germline ends. Germline V lookup: CDR1 LNHDA, CDR2 SQIVND (reference sequence). The CDR3 sequence: CASSLRVQGGYTF. The CDR3 DNA reads TGTGCCAGTAGCCTCAGGGTTCAAGGTGGCTACACCTTC.

The chain carries TRBV15 and TRBJ2-3; 10 nucleotides agree with TRBD1. This CDR3 contains 16 residues. V was pared by 2 bases and J by 4 bases, with 6 bases of the junction left unmatched. Germline V gene data show CDR1 as LNHNV and CDR2 as YYDKDF (reference sequence). This CDR3 is CATSRPTGTGADTQYF. The CDR3 nucleotides read TGTGCCACCAGCAGACCGACCGGGACAGGGGCAGATACGCAGTATTTT.

This chain links TRBV2 with TRBJ2-7, with a tentative D call TRBD1 (5 bases). This CDR3 has 13 amino acids. V lost 8 bases, J lost 0 bases, and 11 bases lay in between. The germline V gene has CDR1 SNHLY and CDR2 FYNNEI. In DNA form, the CDR3 reads TGTGCCAGCGGGGCACAGCCCTCCTACGAGCAGTACTTC. As protein: CASGAQPSYEQYF.

The V gene is TRBV7-8, the J gene TRBJ2-1; 10 nucleotides line up with TRBD2. This CDR3 comprises 14 residues. Germline V gene sequence: CDR1 SGHVS, CDR2 FQNEAQ. The ends lost 5 bases at V and 7 bases at J; junction bases unmatched: 5. DNA for the CDR3: TGTGCCAGCAGCCCGACTAGCGGGTTAAATGAGCAGTTCTTC. Translated, it gives CASSPTSGLNEQFF.

The chain's CDR3 is CASSPDRTNQPQHF. The DNA for the CDR3 is TGTGCCAGCAGCCCTGACAGGACAAATCAGCCCCAGCATTTT. This chain uses TRBV5-8 with TRBJ1-5; D possibly corresponds to TRBD1 (6 bases). Between the trimmed V and J ends, which lost 4 bases and 4 bases, there was a span of 12 bases. The germline V gene has CDR1 SGHTS and CDR2 YDEGEE. This CDR3 region has 14 residues.

This chain links TRBV7-3 with TRBJ2-3, with D perhaps TRBD2 (5 bases). Germline CDR1 and CDR2: SGHTA and FQGTGA. V lost 2 bases and J lost 0, with 21 bases in between. CDR3 length: 19 residues. The CDR3 nucleotides are TGTGCCAGCAGCTTATCGGGGAGACCGTGGTGGGAAAGCACAGATACGCAGTATTTT. This translates into CASSLSGRPWWESTDTQYF. Combining the CDR3 with reference TRBV7-3 and TRBJ2-3 gives the whole variable domain GAGVSQTPSNKVTEKGKYVELRCDPISGHTALYWYRQSLGQGPEFLIYFQGTGAADDSGLPNDRFFAVRPEGSVSTLKIQRTERGDSAVYLCASSLSGRPWWESTDTQYFGPGTRLTVL.

The chain links TRBV27 to TRBJ2-1, with a tentative D call TRBD2 (6 bases). Germline CDR1 MNHEY, CDR2 SMNVEV (reference sequence). This CDR3 has 15 residues. Trimming took 5 bases from V and 0 from J, leaving 11 bases between them. The DNA for the CDR3 is TGTGCCAGCAGTGAGCGGGTTAGCTCCTACAATGAGCAGTTCTTC. This codes for CASSERVSSYNEQFF.

V usage is TRBV6-1 and J usage is TRBJ1-2; 8 bases fit TRBD1. Losses at the gene ends were 1 base for V and 8 bases for J; bases not matched to a gene: 9. The CDR3 contains 15 residues. CDR1 is MNHNS, CDR2 SASEGT, per germline. The CDR3 sequence: CASSEGLDRVLGYTF. DNA for the CDR3: TGTGCCAGCAGTGAAGGTCTGGACAGGGTGCTCGGCTACACCTTC.

V and J are TRBV5-1 and TRBJ1-6, with 8 bases lining up with TRBD1. The CDR3 is made up of 14 amino acids. The junction had 0 bases not matched to a gene; V was cut back by 0 bases and J by 7 bases. CDR1 is SGHRS and CDR2 is YFSETQ in the germline V gene. This CDR3 is CASSLGTGNSPLHF. CDR3 coding DNA: TGCGCCAGCAGCTTGGGGACAGGGAATTCACCCCTCCACTTT.

This chain uses TRBV12-3 or TRBV12-4 with TRBJ2-7, with D maybe TRBD2 (5 bases). Trimming removed 3 bases at V and 3 bases at J, with 6 bases between. The CDR3 is made up of 12 amino acids. The CDR3 nucleotides are TGTGCCAGCAGTTTGAGCGGCTACGAGCAGTACTTC. This translates into CASSLSGYEQYF.

The chain uses TRBV13 and TRBJ2-1, with 12 positions matching TRBD2. Germline V gives CDR1 PRHDT, CDR2 FYEKMQ (reference sequence). The CDR3 extends over 15 amino acids. Trimming cost V 4 bases and J 7 bases; bases outside gene matches: 5. The CDR3 region has the DNA TGTGCCAGCAGCTCCGGACTAGCGGGATTGAATGAGCAGTTCTTC. Translation: CASSSGLAGLNEQFF.

The chain links TRBV19 to TRBJ1-3, with 10 bases identical to TRBD1. CDR3 size: 15 residues. CDR1 and CDR2 from the germline V gene are LNHDA and SQIVND (reference sequence). V lost 7 bases and J lost 4; bases outside the gene matches: 7. CDR3 sequence reads: CASTTGTGAGNTIYF. The CDR3 nucleotides are TGTGCCAGTACGACCGGGACAGGGGCGGGAAACACCATATATTTT.